What follows is one T cell receptor (beta chain) and its context. What it binds is not known. Several immunoSEQ 96-well plates shared each subset's DNA, each plate a replicate. Clones were sequenced by immunoSEQ multiplex PCR, and TCRdb holds only the in-frame ones, with some missing. The sample comprises millions of clones, 85% to 95% of which are singletons, and 0.39% rests with the top ten. V shed 5 bases and J shed 4 bases, with 18 bases lying between them. Germline loops: CDR1 LNHNV, CDR2 YYDKDF (reference sequence). The CDR3 sequence is 16 residues long. This sample is part of a study of shared clonotypes between healthy human individuals. For the study at large: Donors had three CD4 naive, three CD4 memory, two CD8 naive and one CD8 memory plate apiece. Study-wide results and caveats: Donor clonotype sharing was expected to depend on sequencing depth. The sharing of 5% to 6.5% of naive CD4 clonotypes was seen across a few donors.

The rearrangement uses TRBV15 and TRBJ1-5; TRBD1 is a possible D gene (5 bases). The sample taken for sequencing was naive CD4+ T cells from PBMCs. Sample subset: CD45RA+ positively selected. The sequence was obtained from a man aged 18 to 35 in good health. Some clones in this sample may be carry-over from other donors' samples. CDR3 in amino acids: CATSRRSGIENQPQHF. The CDR3 DNA is TGTGCCACCAGCCGCCGCTCAGGGATTGAGAATCAGCCCCAGCATTTT.